This passage covers 22 T cell receptor beta chains from one sample sequenced in a study of T cells after yellow fever vaccination. TCRdb re-called the 5' RACE reads with MiXCR, one entry per CDR3 protein. Of hundreds of thousands of distinct CDR3 sequences in the sample, more than 9% are singletons; the top ten hold about 15%. The specimen was PBMCs, collected on the day of the yellow fever booster vaccination. These receptors were taken from a man aged 30 to 39 who received the YFV17D yellow fever vaccine.

The chain carries TRBV5-1 and TRBJ1-1; a weak D match, TRBD1 (6 bases). Germline V gene lookup returns CDR1 SGHRS and CDR2 YFSETQ. V was trimmed by 3 bases and J by 3 bases, leaving 12 bases between them. The CDR3 spans 14 residues. The CDR3 coding sequence is TGCGCCAGCAGCTCACAGGGTTTGGACACTGAAGCTTTCTTT. As protein: CASSSQGLDTEAFF.

The chain is built from TRBV2 and TRBJ1-2; no clear D. The CDR3 contains 14 residues. The V and J ends lost 1 base and 10 bases respectively, with 16 bases between them. The germline gives CDR1 SNHLY, CDR2 FYNNEI. The CDR3 bases are TGTGCCAGCAGTGAAGAGGACCTAGGGTCTTACTACACCTTC. The encoded protein is CASSEEDLGSYYTF. Full variable domain (remainder filled in from reference TRBV2 and TRBJ1-2): EPEVTQTPSHQVTQMGQEVILRCVPISNHLYFYWYRQILGQKVEFLVSFYNNEISEKSEIFDDQFSVERPDGSNFTLKIRSTKLEDSAMYFCASSEEDLGSYYTFGSGTRLTVV.

The sample holds a few counts of this clonotype. This sequence joins TRBV25-1 and TRBJ2-7; the match to TRBD2 covers 10 bases. With V trimmed by 5 bases and J by 6 bases, 7 bases remained unmatched. In germline, CDR1 is MGHDK, CDR2 SYGVNS. CDR3 size: 14 residues. This CDR3 reads CASSTLAGPLEQYF. The DNA for the CDR3 is TGTGCCAGCAGTACACTAGCGGGACCGCTCGAGCAGTACTTC.

The V and J genes are TRBV6-1 and TRBJ2-6; 8 positions match TRBD2. Trimming took 7 bases from V and 10 from J; bases not matched to a gene: 9. Germline lookup yields CDR1 MNHNS and CDR2 SASEGT. The CDR3 sequence is 14 residues long. The CDR3 loop is CASTHGGGLNVLTF. The DNA of the CDR3 is TGTGCCAGCACCCACGGGGGGGGATTGAACGTCCTGACTTTC.

The chain uses TRBV15 and TRBJ2-1; 16 positions agree with TRBD2. The CDR3 totals 17 residues. J lost 8 bases, V lost 0 bases, and 4 bases had no gene match. CDR1 is LNHNV and CDR2 is YYDKDF in the germline V gene (reference sequence). CDR3 sequence: CATSREGLAGGPDEQFF. For the CDR3, the DNA is TGTGCCACCAGCAGAGAGGGACTAGCGGGAGGGCCAGATGAGCAGTTCTTC.

The V and J genes are TRBV5-1 and TRBJ2-5, with a weak D call TRBD1 (5 bases). This CDR3 is 15 amino acids long. V was cut by 4 bases and J by 0 bases, with 13 bases left in between. The germline V gene has CDR1 SGHRS and CDR2 YFSETQ. CDR3 sequence (DNA): TGCGCCAGCAGCCCCTGGCGACAGAACCAAGAGACCCAGTACTTC. Translation: CASSPWRQNQETQYF.

This chain connects TRBV28 to TRBJ2-4; 7 bases are a match to TRBD1. Germline values: CDR1 MDHEN, CDR2 SYDVKM. V was clipped by 7 bases and J by 7 bases; unmatched bases: 10. The CDR3 covers 14 residues. The CDR3 coding sequence is TGTGCCAGCATCTCAGGGGGAGCGGTGAACATTCAGTACTTC. Translation gives CASISGGAVNIQYF.

This clonotype was seen only a few times. The chain has TRBV29-1 and TRBJ1-1; 7 bases are shared with TRBD1. Trimming cost V 5 bases and J 1 base; bases outside gene matches: 4. The CDR3 contains 13 residues. The germline V gene has CDR1 SQVTM and CDR2 ANQGSEA. CDR3: CSVQTGWNTEAFF. CDR3 bases: TGCAGCGTTCAGACAGGGTGGAACACTGAAGCTTTCTTT.

This clonotype was detected many times. This sequence joins TRBV4-3 and TRBJ2-7; D may correspond to TRBD1 or TRBD2 (5 bases each). Germline loops: CDR1 LGHNA, CDR2 YSLEER. With 0 bases removed from V and 6 bases from J, the gap between germline ends came to 9 bases. The CDR3 covers 13 residues. CDR3 sequence: CASSQDQGTEQYF. The CDR3, as DNA: TGCGCCAGCAGCCAAGACCAAGGGACCGAGCAGTACTTC.

Remarks on this clonotype: Its ends do not fully match the called genes, so a read error is possible. The rearrangement joins TRBV2 to TRBJ2-5; TRBD2 matches at 7 bases. Germline CDR1 SNHLY, CDR2 FYNNEI. There are 18 residues in the CDR3. CDR3 amino acids: CARSETPTGTNLQETQYF. The CDR3 DNA reads as TGTGCCCGCAGCGAAACTCCTACGGGGACTAACCTTCAAGAGACCCAGTACTTC. Full variable domain (remainder filled in from reference TRBV2 and TRBJ2-5): EPEVTQTPSHQVTQMGQEVILRCVPISNHLYFYWYRQILGQKVEFLVSFYNNEISEKSEIFDDQFSVERPDGSNFTLKIRSTKLEDSAMYFCARSETPTGTNLQETQYFGPGTRLLVL.

The chain combines TRBV15 with TRBJ2-7; D perhaps matches TRBD1 (5 bases). Trimming took off 0 bases at V and 3 bases at J, with 12 bases between the two ends. This CDR3 is built from 15 residues. Germline assignment: CDR1 LNHNV and CDR2 YYDKDF (reference sequence). In DNA, the CDR3 is TGTGCCACCAGCAGAGATCTCACAGGAGACTACGAGCAGTACTTC. It encodes CATSRDLTGDYEQYF.

The chain links TRBV6-5 to TRBJ2-7; 9 bases match TRBD1. CDR1 is MNHEY, CDR2 SVGAGI, per germline. The CDR3 extends over 18 amino acids. V dropped 4 bases and J dropped 5; count of bases not matched to a gene: 18. The chain's CDR3 is CASSSPTPWNRGLHEQYF. The DNA for the CDR3 is TGTGCCAGCAGTTCTCCAACCCCCTGGAACAGGGGGCTCCACGAGCAGTACTTC.

As DNA, the CDR3 is TGTGCCAGCAGCCCACAGGGGCTCGGGGGATATGGCTACACCTTC. Amino acids: CASSPQGLGGYGYTF. The chain joins TRBV11-2 to TRBJ1-2; 7 bases map to TRBD1. The CDR3 is made up of 15 amino acids. Germline values: CDR1 SGHAT, CDR2 FQNNGV. V gave up 5 bases and J gave up 5 bases; unmatched junction bases: 11.

This clonotype has a count of ten or more. The rearrangement uses TRBV11-2 and TRBJ2-7, with 8 positions matching TRBD2. Germline V gene sequence: CDR1 SGHAT, CDR2 FQNNGV. J gave up 0 bases and V 2 bases, and 12 bases lay outside the gene matches. The CDR3 length is 18 residues. In DNA, the CDR3 is TGTGCCAGCAGCTTACGTTGGTTAAGGACTAGCTCCTCCTACGAGCAGTACTTC. Protein sequence: CASSLRWLRTSSSYEQYF.

The chain is built from TRBV20-1 and TRBJ2-7; D possibly corresponds to TRBD2 (6 bases). Germline values: CDR1 DFQATT, CDR2 SNEGSKA (reference sequence). The V gene lost 5 bases and the J gene lost 3 bases, with 14 bases spanning the gap. This CDR3 is 13 amino acids long. The CDR3 sequence: CSALFEGGYEQYF. The CDR3 DNA reads TGCAGTGCTCTGTTTGAGGGAGGCTACGAGCAGTACTTC.

This clonotype was seen a few times. The chain combines TRBV20-1 with TRBJ2-1, with D unresolved. The CDR3 covers 11 residues. Germline lookup yields CDR1 DFQATT and CDR2 SNEGSKA (reference sequence). Deletions cut 3 bases from V and 5 bases from J, with 5 bases between. CDR3 region: CSASDHNEQFF. Here the CDR3 DNA reads TGCAGTGCTAGTGATCACAATGAGCAGTTCTTC.

There are a few counts of this clonotype. V usage is TRBV6-2 or TRBV6-3 and J usage is TRBJ2-3; 8 bases align to TRBD2. This CDR3 comprises 18 residues. Looked up from germline, CDR1 is MNHEY and CDR2 is SVGEGT. J lost 2 bases, V lost 2 bases, and 12 bases had no gene match. This chain's CDR3 is CASSYDSGSDLSTDTQYF. CDR3 DNA sequence: TGTGCCAGCAGTTACGACAGCGGGAGTGATCTTTCCACAGATACGCAGTATTTT.

The chain joins TRBV28 to TRBJ2-1; possibly TRBD1 or TRBD2 for D (6 bases each). The CDR3 spans 18 residues. V shed 0 bases and J shed 0 bases, with 15 bases lying between them. CDR1 and CDR2 from the germline V gene are MDHEN and SYDVKM. The CDR3 coding sequence is TGTGCCAGCAGTTTATGGGCCGGGGGCAGGGGCTCCTACAATGAGCAGTTCTTC. Protein: CASSLWAGGRGSYNEQFF. Supplemented by reference TRBV28 and TRBJ2-1, the full variable domain reads DVKVTQSSRYLVKRTGEKVFLECVQDMDHENMFWYRQDPGLGLRLIYFSYDVKMKEKGDIPEGYSVSREKKERFSLILESASTNQTSMYLCASSLWAGGRGSYNEQFFGPGTRLTVL.

This clonotype was seen repeatedly, ten times or more. CDR3 amino acids: CASSVGGTGATNEKLFF. The CDR3 DNA is TGTGCCAGCAGCGTAGGTGGGACAGGAGCAACTAATGAAAAACTGTTTTTT. The rearrangement links TRBV9 to TRBJ1-4; 8 bases agree with TRBD1. J gave up 0 bases and V 0 bases, and 4 bases lay outside the gene matches. The CDR3 contains 17 residues. Germline V gene data show CDR1 as SGDLS and CDR2 as YYNGEE.

This clonotype was recorded many times. The chain carries TRBV4-2 and TRBJ2-5; possible D gene TRBD2, 5 bases. The CDR3 is 17 residues long. Trimming stripped 1 base from V and 6 bases from J, with 21 bases between. Germline loops: CDR1 LGHNA, CDR2 YNFKEQ. CDR3 in DNA: TGTGCCAGCAGCCAAGTGGCGGGCCCCACCTATGAGAAGACCCAGTACTTC. Translating it yields CASSQVAGPTYEKTQYF.

This sequence joins TRBV19 and TRBJ1-5, with unresolved D. The CDR3 is 14 amino acids. Germline CDR1 is LNHDA and CDR2 is SQIVND (reference sequence). Trimming cost V 3 bases and J 0 bases, with 6 bases left between them. The chain's CDR3 is CASSIEDSNQPQHF. The CDR3 nucleotides read TGTGCCAGTAGTATCGAGGATAGCAATCAGCCCCAGCATTTT.

This chain uses TRBV30 with TRBJ2-5, with 10 bases lining up with TRBD1. This CDR3 is built from 16 residues. CDR1 and CDR2 from the germline V gene are GTSNPN and SVGIG (reference sequence). Trimming removed 3 bases from V and 4 bases from J; junction bases left unmatched: 11. The CDR3 DNA follows: TGTGCCTGGAGCCGACAGGGGGCCGGTCGTAGAGAGACCCAGTACTTC. Translated, it gives CAWSRQGAGRRETQYF.